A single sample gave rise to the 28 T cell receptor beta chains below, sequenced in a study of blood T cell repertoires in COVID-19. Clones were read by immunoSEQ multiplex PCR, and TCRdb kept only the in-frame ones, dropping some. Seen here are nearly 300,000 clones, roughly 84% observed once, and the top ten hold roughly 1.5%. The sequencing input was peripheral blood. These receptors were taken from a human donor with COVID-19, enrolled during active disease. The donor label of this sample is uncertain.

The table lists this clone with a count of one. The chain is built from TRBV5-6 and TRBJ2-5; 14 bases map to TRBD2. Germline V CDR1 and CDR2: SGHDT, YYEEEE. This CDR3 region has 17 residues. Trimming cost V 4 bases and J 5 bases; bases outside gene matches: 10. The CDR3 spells CASSTRPGLAGAETQYF. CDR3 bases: TGTGCCAGCAGCACGAGACCGGGACTAGCGGGAGCGGAGACCCAGTACTTC.

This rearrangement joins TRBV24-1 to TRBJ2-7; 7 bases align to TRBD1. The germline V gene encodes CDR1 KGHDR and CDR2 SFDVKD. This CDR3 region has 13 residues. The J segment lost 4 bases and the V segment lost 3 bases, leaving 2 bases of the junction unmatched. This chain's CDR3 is CATSDAQGYEQYF. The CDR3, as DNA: TGTGCCACCAGTGATGCACAGGGGTACGAGCAGTACTTC.

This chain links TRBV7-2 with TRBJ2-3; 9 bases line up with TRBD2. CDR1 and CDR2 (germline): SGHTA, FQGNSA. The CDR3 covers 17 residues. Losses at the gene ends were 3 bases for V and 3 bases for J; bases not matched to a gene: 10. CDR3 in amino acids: CASSLGISGSGTDTQYF. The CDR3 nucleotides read TGTGCCAGCAGCTTGGGGATTAGCGGGAGTGGTACAGATACGCAGTATTTT. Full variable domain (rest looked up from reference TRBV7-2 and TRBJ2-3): GAGVSQSPSNKVTEKGKDVELRCDPISGHTALYWYRQSLGQGLEFLIYFQGNSAPDKSGLPSDRFSAERTGGSVSTLTIQRTQQEDSAVYLCASSLGISGSGTDTQYFGPGTRLTVL.

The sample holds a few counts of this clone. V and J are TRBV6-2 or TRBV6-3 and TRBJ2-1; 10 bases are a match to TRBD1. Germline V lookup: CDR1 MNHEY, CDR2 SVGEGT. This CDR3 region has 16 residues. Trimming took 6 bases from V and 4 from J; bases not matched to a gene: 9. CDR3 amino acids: CASSLPGTGAYNEQFF. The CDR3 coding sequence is TGTGCCAGCAGCCTTCCAGGGACAGGGGCGTACAATGAGCAGTTCTTC.

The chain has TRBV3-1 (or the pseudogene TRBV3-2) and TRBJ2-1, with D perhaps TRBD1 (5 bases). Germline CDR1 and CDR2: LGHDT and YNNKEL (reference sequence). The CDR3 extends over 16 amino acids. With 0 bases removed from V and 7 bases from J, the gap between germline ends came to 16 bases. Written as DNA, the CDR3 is TGTGCCAGCAGCCAAGATCGAGCGACAAGGGGAAATGAGCAGTTCTTC. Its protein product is CASSQDRATRGNEQFF.

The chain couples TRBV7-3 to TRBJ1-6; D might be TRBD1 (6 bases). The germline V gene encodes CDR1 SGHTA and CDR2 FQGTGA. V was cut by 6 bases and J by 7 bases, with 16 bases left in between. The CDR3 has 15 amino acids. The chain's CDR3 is CASSPTGTGNSPLHF. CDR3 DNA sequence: TGTGCCAGCAGTCCGACAGGAACAGGCAATTCACCCCTCCACTTT.

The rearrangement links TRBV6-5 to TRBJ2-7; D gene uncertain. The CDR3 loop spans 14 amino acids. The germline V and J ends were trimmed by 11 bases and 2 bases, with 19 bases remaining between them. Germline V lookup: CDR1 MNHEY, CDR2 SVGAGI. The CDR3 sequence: CAPSHVGSPYEQYF. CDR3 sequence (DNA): TGTGCCCCCTCCCACGTGGGCAGTCCCTACGAGCAGTACTTC.

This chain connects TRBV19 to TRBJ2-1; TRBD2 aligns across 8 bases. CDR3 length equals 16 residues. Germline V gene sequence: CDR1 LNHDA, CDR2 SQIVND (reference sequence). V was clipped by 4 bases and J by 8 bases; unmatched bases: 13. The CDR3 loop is CASSNSPGLEVYEQFF. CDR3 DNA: TGTGCCAGTAGTAATTCCCCGGGACTAGAAGTCTATGAGCAGTTCTTC.

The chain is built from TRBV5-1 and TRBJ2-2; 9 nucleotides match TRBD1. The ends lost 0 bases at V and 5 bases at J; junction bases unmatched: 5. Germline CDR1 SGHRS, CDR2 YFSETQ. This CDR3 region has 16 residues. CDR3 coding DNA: TGCGCCAGCAGCTTGGCAGCGGGACAGGGAACCGGGGAGCTGTTTTTT. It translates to CASSLAAGQGTGELFF.

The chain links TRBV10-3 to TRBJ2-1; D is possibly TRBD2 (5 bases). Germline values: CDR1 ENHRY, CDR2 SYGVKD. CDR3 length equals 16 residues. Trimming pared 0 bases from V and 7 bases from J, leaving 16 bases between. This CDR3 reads CAISESRAPPRNEQFF. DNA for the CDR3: TGTGCCATCAGTGAGTCGAGGGCACCCCCCAGGAATGAGCAGTTCTTC.

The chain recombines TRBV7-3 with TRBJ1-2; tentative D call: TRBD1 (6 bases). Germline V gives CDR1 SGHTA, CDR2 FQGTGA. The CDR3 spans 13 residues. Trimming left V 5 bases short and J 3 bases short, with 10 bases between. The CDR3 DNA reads TGTGCCAGCAGCCCCAGGACAGACTATGGCTACACCTTC. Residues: CASSPRTDYGYTF.

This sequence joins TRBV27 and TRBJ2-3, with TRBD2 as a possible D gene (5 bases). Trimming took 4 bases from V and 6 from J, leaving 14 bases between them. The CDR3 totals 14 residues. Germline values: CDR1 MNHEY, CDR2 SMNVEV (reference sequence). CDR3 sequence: CASSSRLGSDTQYF. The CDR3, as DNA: TGTGCCAGCAGTTCCCGACTGGGGAGCGATACGCAGTATTTT.

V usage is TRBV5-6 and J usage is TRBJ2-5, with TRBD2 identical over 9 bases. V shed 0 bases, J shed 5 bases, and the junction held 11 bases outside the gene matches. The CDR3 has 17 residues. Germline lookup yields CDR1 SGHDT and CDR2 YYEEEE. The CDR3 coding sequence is TGTGCCAGCAGCTTGGCCTGGAGTAGCGGGAGAGGGGAGACCCAGTACTTC. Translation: CASSLAWSSGRGETQYF.

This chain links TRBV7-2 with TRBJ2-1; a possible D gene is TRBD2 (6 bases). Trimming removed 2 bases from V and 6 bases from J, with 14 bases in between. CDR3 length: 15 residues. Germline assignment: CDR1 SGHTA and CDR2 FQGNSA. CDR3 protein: CASSLTSGRFNEQFF. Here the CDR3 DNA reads TGTGCCAGCAGCTTAACCAGCGGGCGTTTCAATGAGCAGTTCTTC.

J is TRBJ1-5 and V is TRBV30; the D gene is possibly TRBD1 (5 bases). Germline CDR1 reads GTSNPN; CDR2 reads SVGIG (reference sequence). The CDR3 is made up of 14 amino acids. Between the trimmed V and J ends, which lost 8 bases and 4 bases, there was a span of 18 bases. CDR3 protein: CAGKWNGGNQPQHF. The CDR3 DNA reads TGTGCCGGGAAATGGAATGGGGGGAATCAGCCCCAGCATTTT.

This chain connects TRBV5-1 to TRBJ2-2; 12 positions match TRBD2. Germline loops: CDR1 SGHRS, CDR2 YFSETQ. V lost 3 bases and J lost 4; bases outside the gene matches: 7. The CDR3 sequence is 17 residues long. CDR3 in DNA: TGCGCCAGCAGCTCCCTGACTAGCGGGAGCGTCACCGGGGAGCTGTTTTTT. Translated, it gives CASSSLTSGSVTGELFF.

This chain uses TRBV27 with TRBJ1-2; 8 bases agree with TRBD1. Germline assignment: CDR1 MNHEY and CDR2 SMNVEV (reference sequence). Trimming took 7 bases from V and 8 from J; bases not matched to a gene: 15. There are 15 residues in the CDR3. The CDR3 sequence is CASMGRDRRPGGYTF. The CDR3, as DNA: TGTGCCAGCATGGGGCGGGACAGGCGCCCGGGCGGCTACACCTTC.

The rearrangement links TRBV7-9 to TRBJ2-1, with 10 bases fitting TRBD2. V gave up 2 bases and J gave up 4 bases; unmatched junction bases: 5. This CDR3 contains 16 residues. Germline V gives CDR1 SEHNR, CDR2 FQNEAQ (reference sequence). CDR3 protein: CASSLTTSGAYNEQFF. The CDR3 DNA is TGTGCCAGCAGCTTAACAACTAGCGGGGCTTACAATGAGCAGTTCTTC.

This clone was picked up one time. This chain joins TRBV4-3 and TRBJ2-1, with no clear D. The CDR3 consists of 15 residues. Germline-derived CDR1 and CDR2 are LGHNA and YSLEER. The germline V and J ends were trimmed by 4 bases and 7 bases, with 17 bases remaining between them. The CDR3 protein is CASSRSATPVNEQFF. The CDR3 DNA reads TGCGCCAGCAGCCGGTCAGCGACCCCTGTTAATGAGCAGTTCTTC.

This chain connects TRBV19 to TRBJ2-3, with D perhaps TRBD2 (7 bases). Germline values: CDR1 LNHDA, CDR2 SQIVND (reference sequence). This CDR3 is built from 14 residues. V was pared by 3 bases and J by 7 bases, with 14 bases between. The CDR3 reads CASSIGGAANTQYF. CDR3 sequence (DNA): TGTGCCAGTAGTATTGGGGGGGCCGCAAATACGCAGTATTTT.

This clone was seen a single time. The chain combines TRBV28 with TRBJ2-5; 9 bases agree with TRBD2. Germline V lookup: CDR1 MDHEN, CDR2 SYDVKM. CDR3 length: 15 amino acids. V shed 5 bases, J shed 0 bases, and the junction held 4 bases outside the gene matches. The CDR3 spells CASSVTSGYQETQYF. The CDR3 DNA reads TGTGCCAGCAGTGTGACTAGCGGTTACCAAGAGACCCAGTACTTC.

CDR3 sequence: CASSTPAGTAGEKLFF. The CDR3 DNA is TGTGCCAGCAGTACCCCTGCCGGGACAGCGGGCGAAAAACTGTTTTTT. The chain is built from TRBV28 and TRBJ1-4, with 7 bases identical to TRBD1. This CDR3 has 16 amino acids. Losses at the gene ends were 5 bases for V and 8 bases for J; bases not matched to a gene: 14. CDR1 is MDHEN and CDR2 is SYDVKM in the germline V gene.

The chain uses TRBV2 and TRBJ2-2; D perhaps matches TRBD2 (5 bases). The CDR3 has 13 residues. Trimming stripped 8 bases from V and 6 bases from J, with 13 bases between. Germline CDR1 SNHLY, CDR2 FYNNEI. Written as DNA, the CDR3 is TGTGCCAGCCGCTGGACTCTCTCCGGGGAGCTGTTTTTT. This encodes CASRWTLSGELFF.

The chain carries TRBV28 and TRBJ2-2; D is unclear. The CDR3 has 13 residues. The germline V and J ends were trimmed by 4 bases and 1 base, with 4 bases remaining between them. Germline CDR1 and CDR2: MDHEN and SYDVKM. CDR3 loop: CASSSVNTGELFF. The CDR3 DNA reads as TGTGCCAGCAGTTCTGTGAACACCGGGGAGCTGTTTTTT.

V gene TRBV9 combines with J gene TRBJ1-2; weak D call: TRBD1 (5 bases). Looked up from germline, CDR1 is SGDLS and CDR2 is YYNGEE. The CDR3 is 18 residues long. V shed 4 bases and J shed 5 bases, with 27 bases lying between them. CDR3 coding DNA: TGTGCCAGCAGCTCCCCACCCGGGGGTGAGGGTTACTATTATGGCTACACCTTC. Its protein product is CASSSPPGGEGYYYGYTF.

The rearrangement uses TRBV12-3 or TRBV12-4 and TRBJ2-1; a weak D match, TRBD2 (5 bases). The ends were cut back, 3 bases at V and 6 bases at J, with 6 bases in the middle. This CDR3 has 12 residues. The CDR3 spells CASSFSVNEQFF. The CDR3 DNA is TGTGCCAGCAGTTTTAGCGTCAATGAGCAGTTCTTC.

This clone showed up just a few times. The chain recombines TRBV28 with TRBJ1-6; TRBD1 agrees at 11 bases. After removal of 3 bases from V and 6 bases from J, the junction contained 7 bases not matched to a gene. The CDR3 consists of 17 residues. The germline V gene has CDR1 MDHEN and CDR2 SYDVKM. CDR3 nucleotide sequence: TGTGCCAGCAGTTTCCCTCCGGACAGGGGGCCTAATTCACCCCTCCACTTT. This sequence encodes CASSFPPDRGPNSPLHF.

CDR3 sequence reads: CASSEALSIPNTEAFF. The CDR3 nucleotides read TGTGCCAGCAGTGAAGCCCTATCCATACCGAACACTGAAGCTTTCTTT. The chain carries TRBV6-1 and TRBJ1-1; D not certain. The CDR3 runs to 16 residues. The V gene lost 0 bases and the J gene lost 1 base, with 12 bases spanning the gap. Germline CDR1 and CDR2: MNHNS and SASEGT.